This T cell receptor (beta chain) appears in the sequencing data of a study of T cells in Graves' hyperthyroidism and ophthalmopathy. In its sample, this clonotype was seen a few times. As yet, its antigen is unknown. Looked up from germline, CDR1 is SNHLY and CDR2 is FYNNEI. This CDR3 has 14 amino acids. TCR beta CDR3 regions were amplified from RNA transcripts. An initial round of RT-PCR targeting the TCR CDR3 relied on the HTBI primer set. Each CDR3 protein gets one entry after TCRdb re-called the multiplex PCR reads with MiXCR. The table lists fewer than 650,000 distinct CDR3 sequences, approximately 49% of them singletons. Study-wide results and caveats: From stable hyperthyroidism, ophthalmopathy was set apart by a 13 V-J model. Also found in blood were most expanded thyroid clonotypes above 0.001.

It was uncontrolled infection, other autoimmune disease, pregnancy or lactation that excluded patients. The genes are TRBV2 and TRBJ2-7; D is tentatively TRBD1 or TRBD2 (5 bases each). The J call is uncertain, as TRBJ2-5 better fits the DNA end. The TCR comes from an adult woman with Graves' disease, either hyperthyroidism or ophthalmopathy (not recorded which). The material sequenced was peripheral blood or thyroid tissue (not recorded which). CDR3 sequence: CASSGIGAGETQYF. The CDR3 region has the DNA TGTGCCAGCAGTGGGATCGGGGCTGGGGAGACCCAGTACTTC.